This TCR beta chain stems from a study of regulatory T cells in long-lasting Graves disease. Background on the study: Patients met the persistent Graves' disease definition after over 5 years of antithyroid drugs with positive TSH receptor antibodies. Study-level findings and limits: There were preferences for TRBV28, TRBJ1-2 and TRBJ2-5 in persistent disease. The persistent group shared around 2,600 public clonotypes, more than the 966 shared by new patients.

The sample holds many counts of this clonotype. Its matching antigen is unknown. V dropped 4 bases and J dropped 1 base, with 14 bases sitting between them. Per germline, CDR1 SQVTM and CDR2 ANQGSEA. This CDR3 has 14 residues. CDR3-region Arm-PCR and iRepertoire HTBI primers produced the TCR beta libraries. TCRdb re-called the multiplex PCR reads with MiXCR, one entry per CDR3 protein. The sample has about 430,000 distinct CDR3 sequences; roughly 21% are singletons. This sample's time point: persistent/refractory GD, antithyroid drugs over 5 years with positive TRAb. PBMC RNA was the source of the TCR library.

Sequences were derived from peripheral blood mononuclear cells (PBMCs), sampled when the disease was refractory, from a patient treated with antithyroid drugs. V gene TRBV29-1 combines with J gene TRBJ2-7, with a possible D match to TRBD2 (6 bases). The TCR sequence derives from a female donor with Graves disease. The CDR3 loop reads CSVGLAGSSYEQYF. The DNA of the CDR3 is TGCAGCGTTGGTCTGGCGGGAAGTTCCTACGAGCAGTACTTC.